The 2 T cell receptor beta chains below all came from one sample that was sequenced in a study of vaccination and CD4 T cells after COVID-19. Treatment: roughly 10-day PBMC culture with coronavirus spike peptide pools or control peptides (ViraFEST assay). Their target antigens are unknown. Cultured CD4+ T cells had their DNA profiled by the Oncomine TCR Beta short-read assay. A single record per CDR3 protein comes from TCRdb applying MiXCR to the PCR reads. The table has several thousand distinct CDR3 sequences, approximately 17% seen once. The sample was CD4+ T cells from blood, cultured in vitro. Receptors were obtained from a human donor who had recovered from COVID-19.

V usage is TRBV4-1 and J usage is TRBJ2-3; no reliable D call. The CDR3 contains 17 residues. Looked up from germline, CDR1 is MGHRA and CDR2 is YSYEKL. Trimming cost V 0 bases and J 2 bases, with 15 bases left between them. The CDR3 protein is CASSQDLGTYNTDTQYF. Here the CDR3 DNA reads TGCGCCAGCAGCCAAGATCTAGGTACCTACAACACAGATACGCAGTATTTT.

This chain uses TRBV5-1 with TRBJ1-2; 8 bases are shared with TRBD1. Unmatched junction bases numbered 6, after V lost 7 bases and J lost 4 bases. Germline CDR1 and CDR2: SGHRS and YFSETQ. The length of the CDR3 is 13 residues. CDR3 sequence reads: CASGGQGGYGYTF. The CDR3 bases are TGCGCCAGCGGCGGACAGGGAGGCTATGGCTACACCTTC. Full variable domain (outside the CDR3, taken from reference TRBV5-1 and TRBJ1-2): KAGVTQTPRYLIKTRGQQVTLSCSPISGHRSVSWYQQTPGQGLQFLFEYFSETQRNKGNFPGRFSGRQFSNSRSEMNVSTLELGDSALYLCASGGQGGYGYTFGSGTRLTVV.